This T cell receptor (beta chain) originates from a study of blood T cell repertoires in COVID-19. Overall study context: Sources were T cells, B-cell-depleted T cells, or PBMCs; the material itself was cDNA or gDNA.

Germline values: CDR1 LGHNA, CDR2 YNFKEQ. Losses at the gene ends were 2 bases for V and 1 base for J; bases not matched to a gene: 11. CDR3 length: 18 residues. The protocol was immunoSEQ multiplex PCR, while the TCRdb copy is restricted to in-frame clones and leaves out a portion. The repertoire holds 60,000 to 70,000 clones, with approximately 83% as singletons. The TCR was taken from an older woman with acute or convalescent COVID-19. The sample comprised peripheral blood. V and J are TRBV4-2 and TRBJ2-3; 8 nucleotides match TRBD2. The DNA of the CDR3 is TGTGCCAGCAGCCAAAGGGTTCGTGAAGCGGGGGGCACAGATACGCAGTATTTT. Residues: CASSQRVREAGGTDTQYF.